This is a list of T cell receptor beta chains from one sample in a study of beta chain features in type 1 diabetes. Here immunoSEQ multiplex PCR was the method, and the copy in TCRdb shows in-frame clones only, minus some. The table records some 360,000 clones, 9.6% of them present only once. Specimen: central memory CD4+ T cells from blood. These receptors came from a man aged 30 to 45 with type 1 diabetes. The CDR3 runs from the conserved cysteine through the conserved F or W. Each record gives: V gene, J gene, clone size, D gene, CDR3 protein, CDR3 DNA. D genes are given only for firm matches. Part of the rows lack a size; the others show once, few, many or a class for expanded clones.

v_gene: TRBV9
j_gene: TRBJ2-2
abundance: few
d_gene: TRBD2
CDR3aa: CASSSSGAGRGELFF
CDR3nt: TGTGCCAGCAGCTCTAGCGGGGCGGGCCGGGGGGAGCTGTTTTTT

v_gene: TRBV7-2
j_gene: TRBJ2-5
abundance: NA
d_gene: NA
CDR3aa: CASSQEGGAKTQYF
CDR3nt: TGTGCCAGCAGCCAAGAAGGGGGTGCAAAGACCCAGTACTTC

v_gene: TRBV30
j_gene: TRBJ2-7
abundance: NA
d_gene: NA
CDR3aa: CAWTRDVYEQYF
CDR3nt: TGTGCCTGGACCAGGGACGTCTACGAGCAGTACTTC

v_gene: TRBV14
j_gene: TRBJ2-7
abundance: NA
d_gene: TRBD2
CDR3aa: CASSQGTSGAYEQYF
CDR3nt: TGTGCCAGCAGCCAAGGGACTAGCGGGGCCTACGAGCAGTACTTC

v_gene: TRBV7-2
j_gene: TRBJ1-4
abundance: many
d_gene: NA
CDR3aa: CASSLAGLAGEKLFF
CDR3nt: TGTGCCAGCAGCTTAGCGGGACTCGCAGGTGAAAAACTGTTTTTT

v_gene: TRBV4-3
j_gene: TRBJ2-7
abundance: few
d_gene: TRBD2
CDR3aa: CASSQGLPSYEQYF
CDR3nt: TGCGCCAGCAGCCAGGGACTACCGTCCTACGAGCAGTACTTC

v_gene: TRBV6-1
j_gene: TRBJ2-7
abundance: NA
d_gene: NA
CDR3aa: CASSPRTDSYEQYF
CDR3nt: TGTGCCAGCAGTCCGAGGACAGATTCCTACGAGCAGTACTTC

v_gene: TRBV9
j_gene: TRBJ2-4
abundance: few
d_gene: NA
CDR3aa: CASSFDEKNIQYF
CDR3nt: TGTGCCAGCAGCTTTGACGAGAAAAACATTCAGTACTTC

v_gene: TRBV5-1
j_gene: TRBJ1-1
abundance: few
d_gene: NA
CDR3aa: CASSLDGYLGSSTEAFF
CDR3nt: TGCGCCAGCAGCTTGGATGGCTATCTGGGCTCGTCCACTGAAGCTTTCTTT

v_gene: TRBV28
j_gene: TRBJ2-1
abundance: many
d_gene: NA
CDR3aa: CASQLVNEQFF
CDR3nt: TGTGCCTCCCAGTTGGTCAATGAGCAGTTCTTC

v_gene: TRBV5-1
j_gene: TRBJ1-2
abundance: few
d_gene: NA
CDR3aa: CASSRDANYGYTF
CDR3nt: TGCGCCAGCAGCCGGGACGCTAACTATGGCTACACCTTC

v_gene: TRBV5-1
j_gene: TRBJ2-7
abundance: NA
d_gene: NA
CDR3aa: CASSLDIYYEQYF
CDR3nt: TGCGCCAGCAGCCTGGACATTTACTACGAGCAGTACTTC

v_gene: TRBV7-6
j_gene: TRBJ2-1
abundance: NA
d_gene: TRBD1
CDR3aa: CASSSWTGAGNEQFF
CDR3nt: TGTGCCAGCAGCTCTTGGACAGGGGCGGGGAATGAGCAGTTCTTC

v_gene: TRBV7-3
j_gene: TRBJ2-1
abundance: NA
d_gene: NA
CDR3aa: CASSLQNNEQFF
CDR3nt: TGTGCCAGCAGCCTACAGAACAATGAGCAGTTCTTC

v_gene: TRBV5-1
j_gene: TRBJ1-1
abundance: few
d_gene: TRBD1
CDR3aa: CASSRPGIEGAEAFF
CDR3nt: TGCGCCAGCAGCCGCCCCGGGATCGAGGGGGCGGAAGCTTTCTTT

v_gene: TRBV9
j_gene: TRBJ2-5
abundance: many
d_gene: NA
CDR3aa: CASSVGAGDPETQYF
CDR3nt: TGTGCCAGCAGCGTAGGTGCAGGGGACCCCGAGACCCAGTACTTC

v_gene: TRBV6-6
j_gene: TRBJ2-7
abundance: few
d_gene: TRBD1
CDR3aa: CASSGRDRGYEQYF
CDR3nt: TGTGCCAGCTCCGGCCGGGACAGGGGGTACGAGCAGTACTTC

v_gene: TRBV7-6
j_gene: TRBJ2-1
abundance: few
d_gene: NA
CDR3aa: CASSSTWAGASYNEQFF
CDR3nt: TGTGCCAGCAGCTCCACCTGGGCCGGGGCCTCCTACAATGAGCAGTTCTTC

v_gene: TRBV11-3
j_gene: TRBJ1-5
abundance: few
d_gene: NA
CDR3aa: CASSWGYQPQHF
CDR3nt: TGTGCCAGCAGCTGGGGTTATCAGCCCCAGCATTTT

v_gene: TRBV15
j_gene: TRBJ2-3
abundance: few
d_gene: NA
CDR3aa: CATSRDIGTETQYF
CDR3nt: TGTGCCACCAGCAGAGATATCGGGACTGAGACGCAGTATTTT

v_gene: TRBV9
j_gene: TRBJ2-3
abundance: NA
d_gene: TRBD2
CDR3aa: CASSVSVGTSATDTQYF
CDR3nt: TGTGCCAGCAGCGTGTCTGTCGGGACTAGTGCCACAGATACGCAGTATTTT

v_gene: TRBV7-2
j_gene: TRBJ2-1
abundance: many
d_gene: NA
CDR3aa: CASSLVGGGFYNEQFF
CDR3nt: TGTGCCAGCAGCTTAGTGGGAGGTGGATTCTACAATGAGCAGTTCTTC

v_gene: TRBV7-2
j_gene: TRBJ2-5
abundance: few
d_gene: TRBD2
CDR3aa: CASSLNAGGKETQYF
CDR3nt: TGTGCCAGCAGCTTAAACGCGGGAGGGAAAGAGACCCAGTACTTC

v_gene: TRBV11-1
j_gene: TRBJ2-5
abundance: few
d_gene: NA
CDR3aa: CASSPNVEPKETQYF
CDR3nt: TGTGCCAGCAGCCCGAACGTGGAGCCGAAAGAGACCCAGTACTTC

v_gene: TRBV27
j_gene: TRBJ2-7
abundance: few
d_gene: NA
CDR3aa: CASSDFMEQYF
CDR3nt: TGTGCCAGCAGTGACTTTATGGAGCAGTACTTC

v_gene: TRBV5-1
j_gene: TRBJ1-2
abundance: NA
d_gene: NA
CDR3aa: CASSSTEGRYGYTF
CDR3nt: TGCGCCAGCAGCTCGACCGAGGGACGTTATGGCTACACCTTC

v_gene: TRBV28
j_gene: TRBJ1-3
abundance: many
d_gene: NA
CDR3aa: CAAFSAGNTIYF
CDR3nt: TGTGCCGCATTCAGCGCGGGAAACACCATATATTTT

v_gene: TRBV10-3
j_gene: TRBJ2-2
abundance: NA
d_gene: NA
CDR3aa: CAISETGSGTGELFF
CDR3nt: TGTGCCATCAGCGAGACCGGGAGCGGCACCGGGGAGCTGTTTTTT

v_gene: TRBV6-5
j_gene: TRBJ2-1
abundance: NA
d_gene: TRBD1
CDR3aa: CASSHGTGDEQFF
CDR3nt: TGTGCCAGTTCCCATGGGACAGGGGATGAGCAGTTCTTC

v_gene: TRBV28
j_gene: TRBJ2-3
abundance: few
d_gene: NA
CDR3aa: CASSLERAGETDTQYF
CDR3nt: TGTGCCAGCAGTTTGGAACGAGCAGGGGAGACAGATACGCAGTATTTT

v_gene: TRBV18
j_gene: TRBJ1-1
abundance: many
d_gene: NA
CDR3aa: CASSREGNTEAFF
CDR3nt: TGTGCCAGCTCACGGGAGGGGAACACTGAAGCTTTCTTT

v_gene: TRBV28
j_gene: TRBJ2-7
abundance: NA
d_gene: NA
CDR3aa: CASSVQAYEQYF
CDR3nt: TGTGCCAGCAGCGTACAGGCCTACGAGCAGTACTTC

v_gene: TRBV7-3
j_gene: TRBJ2-2
abundance: NA
d_gene: NA
CDR3aa: CASSLAGQTGELFF
CDR3nt: TGTGCCAGCAGCTTAGCTGGACAGACCGGGGAGCTGTTTTTT

v_gene: TRBV11-2
j_gene: TRBJ2-1
abundance: few
d_gene: TRBD2
CDR3aa: CASSSTGGTTYNEQFF
CDR3nt: TGTGCCAGCAGCTCCACGGGGGGGACAACCTACAATGAGCAGTTCTTC

v_gene: TRBV28
j_gene: TRBJ1-1
abundance: NA
d_gene: NA
CDR3aa: CASHPTVGTEAFF
CDR3nt: TGTGCCAGCCACCCGACGGTGGGTACTGAAGCTTTCTTT

v_gene: TRBV18
j_gene: TRBJ2-5
abundance: NA
d_gene: NA
CDR3aa: CASSPGRETQYF
CDR3nt: TGTGCCAGCTCACCGGGTAGAGAGACCCAGTACTTC

v_gene: TRBV6-1
j_gene: TRBJ1-5
abundance: NA
d_gene: TRBD1
CDR3aa: CASRGQGGGNQPQHF
CDR3nt: TGTGCCAGCAGAGGACAGGGGGGAGGCAATCAGCCCCAGCATTTT

v_gene: TRBV4-2
j_gene: TRBJ2-2
abundance: few
d_gene: NA
CDR3aa: CASSLRVSTGELFF
CDR3nt: TGTGCCAGCAGCTTACGGGTCTCAACCGGGGAGCTGTTTTTT

v_gene: TRBV7-2
j_gene: TRBJ2-1
abundance: many
d_gene: NA
CDR3aa: CASSFKTRSNEQFF
CDR3nt: TGTGCCAGCAGCTTTAAGACTAGGTCAAATGAGCAGTTCTTC

v_gene: TRBV13
j_gene: TRBJ1-2
abundance: NA
d_gene: TRBD1
CDR3aa: CASISTGVGYTF
CDR3nt: TGTGCCAGCATTTCCACAGGGGTCGGCTACACCTTC

v_gene: TRBV9
j_gene: TRBJ2-2
abundance: many
d_gene: NA
CDR3aa: CASSVQSTPTLTGELFF
CDR3nt: TGTGCCAGCAGCGTACAGAGTACCCCCACCCTCACCGGGGAGCTGTTTTTT

v_gene: TRBV9
j_gene: TRBJ1-1
abundance: few
d_gene: NA
CDR3aa: CASSVDWVGGGEAFF
CDR3nt: TGTGCCAGCAGCGTAGACTGGGTGGGCGGGGGCGAAGCTTTCTTT

v_gene: TRBV13
j_gene: TRBJ2-3
abundance: many
d_gene: NA
CDR3aa: CASQRTGDTQYF
CDR3nt: TGTGCCAGCCAAAGAACCGGGGATACGCAGTATTTT

v_gene: TRBV7-2
j_gene: TRBJ2-7
abundance: few
d_gene: TRBD2
CDR3aa: CASRREGLYEQYF
CDR3nt: TGTGCCAGCCGGAGGGAGGGCCTGTACGAGCAGTACTTC

v_gene: TRBV7-8
j_gene: TRBJ2-5
abundance: few
d_gene: TRBD2
CDR3aa: CASSSTSGRSGETQYF
CDR3nt: TGTGCCAGCAGCTCGACTAGCGGGAGGAGCGGAGAGACCCAGTACTTC

v_gene: TRBV7-9
j_gene: TRBJ1-5
abundance: NA
d_gene: NA
CDR3aa: CASSLEDGYSNQPQHF
CDR3nt: TGTGCCAGCAGCTTAGAGGACGGTTATAGCAATCAGCCCCAGCATTTT

v_gene: TRBV4-2
j_gene: TRBJ2-7
abundance: NA
d_gene: NA
CDR3aa: CASSQGLSGYEQYF
CDR3nt: TGTGCCAGCAGCCAAGGGCTATCCGGCTACGAGCAGTACTTC

v_gene: TRBV27
j_gene: TRBJ2-1
abundance: NA
d_gene: NA
CDR3aa: CASSPARRGYNEQFF
CDR3nt: TGTGCCAGCAGTCCCGCCCGCAGGGGCTACAATGAGCAGTTCTTC

v_gene: TRBV6-5
j_gene: TRBJ2-7
abundance: NA
d_gene: NA
CDR3aa: CASTKKGSYEQYF
CDR3nt: TGTGCCAGCACGAAGAAGGGGTCCTACGAGCAGTACTTC

v_gene: TRBV7-9
j_gene: TRBJ2-1
abundance: few
d_gene: TRBD2
CDR3aa: CASSSPGLLSYNEQFF
CDR3nt: TGTGCCAGCAGCTCTCCGGGACTACTCTCCTACAATGAGCAGTTCTTC

v_gene: TRBV9
j_gene: TRBJ2-3
abundance: NA
d_gene: NA
CDR3aa: CASSVKVGLGTDTQYF
CDR3nt: TGTGCCAGCAGCGTAAAGGTAGGGCTGGGCACAGATACGCAGTATTTT

v_gene: TRBV19
j_gene: TRBJ2-3
abundance: NA
d_gene: NA
CDR3aa: CASSAIGLDTQYF
CDR3nt: TGTGCCAGTAGTGCAATTGGGTTAGATACGCAGTATTTT

v_gene: TRBV19
j_gene: TRBJ2-5
abundance: NA
d_gene: NA
CDR3aa: CASSIAPRGETQYF
CDR3nt: TGTGCCAGTAGTATAGCTCCAAGGGGAGAGACCCAGTACTTC

v_gene: TRBV5-4
j_gene: TRBJ2-7
abundance: NA
d_gene: TRBD2
CDR3aa: CASSIGTGTSGYEQYF
CDR3nt: TGTGCCAGCAGCATTGGGACAGGGACTAGCGGCTACGAGCAGTACTTC

v_gene: TRBV7-3
j_gene: TRBJ1-6
abundance: NA
d_gene: NA
CDR3aa: CASSLIPGHASPLHF
CDR3nt: TGTGCCAGCAGCTTAATCCCGGGACATGCTTCACCCCTCCACTTT

v_gene: TRBV27
j_gene: TRBJ1-5
abundance: NA
d_gene: NA
CDR3aa: CASGDGWRDQPQHF
CDR3nt: TGTGCCAGCGGGGACGGATGGAGGGATCAGCCCCAGCATTTT